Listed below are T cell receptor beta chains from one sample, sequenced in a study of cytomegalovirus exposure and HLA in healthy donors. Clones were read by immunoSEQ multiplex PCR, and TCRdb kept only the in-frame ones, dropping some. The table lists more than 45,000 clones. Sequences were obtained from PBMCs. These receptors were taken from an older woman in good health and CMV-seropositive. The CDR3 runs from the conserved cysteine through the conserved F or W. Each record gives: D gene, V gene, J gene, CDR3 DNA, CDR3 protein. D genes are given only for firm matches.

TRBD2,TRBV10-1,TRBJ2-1,TGCGCCAGCAGTGATCTAGCGGGGGTGGGGTACAATGAGCAGTTCTTC,CASSDLAGVGYNEQFF
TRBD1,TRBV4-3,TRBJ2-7,TGCGCCAGCAGCGAATCCAGGGGGCCTACTTTCTACGAGCAGTACTTC,CASSESRGPTFYEQYF
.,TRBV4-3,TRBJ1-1,TGCGCCAGCAGCCACAGAGGTACTGAAGCTTTCTTT,CASSHRGTEAFF
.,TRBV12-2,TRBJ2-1,TGTGCAAGTCGCTACAACCGCGGGCAGCGGGGACACAACAATGAGCAGTTCTTC,CASRYNRGQRGHNNEQFF
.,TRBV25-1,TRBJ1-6,TGTGCCAGCAGGGGCACACCGAATAATTCACCCCTCCACTTT,CASRGTPNNSPLHF
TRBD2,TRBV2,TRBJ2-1,TGTGCCAGCGTAGCGGGAAGAAACTACAATGAGCAGTTCTTC,CASVAGRNYNEQFF
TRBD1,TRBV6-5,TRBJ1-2,TGTGCCAGCAGAGACCGGGACAGCGTCCCTGGCTACACCTTC,CASRDRDSVPGYTF
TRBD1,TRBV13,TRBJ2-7,TGTGCCAGCAAACTCAGGGGGCACGAGCAGTACTTC,CASKLRGHEQYF
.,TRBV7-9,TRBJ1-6,TGTGCCAGCAGCTTAGGTGGGGGCGCGACACCCCTCCACTTT,CASSLGGGATPLHF
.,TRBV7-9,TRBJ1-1,TGTGCCAGCAGCTTTGGGGGCACGGTGAACACTGAAGCTTTCTTT,CASSFGGTVNTEAFF
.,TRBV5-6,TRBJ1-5,TGTGCCAGCACCTCAGGGGCGAATAATCAGCCCCAGCATTTT,CASTSGANNQPQHF
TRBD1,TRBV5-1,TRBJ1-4,TGCGCCAGCAGCCGGACAGGGGTAACTAATGAAAAACTGTTTTTT,CASSRTGVTNEKLFF
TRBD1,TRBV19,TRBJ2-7,TGTGCCAGTCGTCGGCAGGGGGCCTACGAGCAGTACTTC,CASRRQGAYEQYF
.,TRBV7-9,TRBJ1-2,TGTGCCAGCAGCTTAGTCCCCGGGATTCTTAACTATGGCTACACCTTC,CASSLVPGILNYGYTF
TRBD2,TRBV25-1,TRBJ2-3,TGTGCCAGCAGTGAATGGACTAGCGGGGGCACAGATACGCAGTATTTT,CASSEWTSGGTDTQYF
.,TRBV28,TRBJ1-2,TGTGCCAGCAGTCCCTTGGGACTGGTTCTAGATGGCTACACCTTC,CASSPLGLVLDGYTF
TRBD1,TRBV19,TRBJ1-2,TGTGCCAGTAGTACCTCCCCGGGGACAGGTGGTGGCTACACCTTC,CASSTSPGTGGGYTF